Listed below are T cell receptor beta chains from one sample, sequenced in a study of blood T cell repertoires in COVID-19. Data came from immunoSEQ multiplex PCR; TCRdb stores just in-frame clones and leaves some out. Among around 76,000 clones, roughly 83% were seen once, and the ten largest hold approximately 7%. The sequencing input was peripheral blood. All receptors derive from a man aged 25-40 years with COVID-19, enrolled during active disease. The CDR3 runs from the conserved cysteine through the conserved F or W. The D gene is left open where the match is weak. The size field is filled for only some rows; it gives once, few, many or a size class.

D	size	V	J	DNA	CDR3
.	.	TRBV7-9	TRBJ1-4	TGTGCCAGCAGCCCCCGTGAGGGTACGAAAAAACTGTTTTTT	CASSPREGTKKLFF
TRBD2	.	TRBV10-2	TRBJ2-1	TGCGCCAGCAGGGGAACTAGCGGGACCTCCTACAATGAGCAGTTCTTC	CASRGTSGTSYNEQFF
.	.	TRBV7-2	TRBJ2-2	TGTGCCAGCAGCCCGGACTGGAACACCGGGGAGCTGTTTTTT	CASSPDWNTGELFF
.	.	TRBV7-9	TRBJ2-1	TGTGCCAGCACTTCCACTAGGAGCTCCTACAATGAGCAGTTCTTC	CASTSTRSSYNEQFF
.	.	TRBV23-1	TRBJ1-5	TGCGCCAGCAAATCGGAGACTCAGCCCCAGCATTTT	CASKSETQPQHF
.	.	TRBV7-3	TRBJ2-5	TGTGCCAGCAGCCAAGGGGGTGAAGAGACCCAGTACTTC	CASSQGGEETQYF
.	.	TRBV6-6	TRBJ1-4	TGTGCCAGCAGTTACCGGGCCTGGGGGCAGGAAGAAAAACTGTTTTTT	CASSYRAWGQEEKLFF
TRBD2	.	TRBV18	TRBJ2-3	TGTGCCAGCTCACCAATGGCGGGAGGGCGAACAGATACGCAGTATTTT	CASSPMAGGRTDTQYF
.	.	TRBV9	TRBJ2-3	TGTGCCAGCAGCGTAGCGGAGGGGCGTTTTTTAGATACGCAGTATTTT	CASSVAEGRFLDTQYF
.	.	TRBV10-3	TRBJ2-3	TGTGCCATCAGTCTGGTTACTAGCACAGATACGCAGTATTTT	CAISLVTSTDTQYF
.	.	TRBV6-2/TRBV6-3	TRBJ2-2	TGTGCCAGCAGTTACTCGGAGGGGCAAGTAAACACCGGGGAGCTGTTTTTT	CASSYSEGQVNTGELFF
TRBD1	few	TRBV7-9	TRBJ1-1	TGTGCCAGCAGCGCGGACAGGGGGGACACTGAAGCTTTCTTT	CASSADRGDTEAFF
.	.	TRBV12-3/TRBV12-4	TRBJ1-2	TGTGCCAGCGGGCTATCCGGGACACCTGGCTACACCTTC	CASGLSGTPGYTF
.	once	TRBV15	TRBJ1-6	TGTGCCACCAGCAGAGATTTGGCTGGGCAGAATTCACCCCTCCACTTT	CATSRDLAGQNSPLHF
.	few	TRBV6-6	TRBJ2-7	TGTGCCACCAGAAACCCTCGGGGGACCTACGAGCAGTACTTC	CATRNPRGTYEQYF
TRBD1	.	TRBV6-5	TRBJ2-1	TGTGCCAGCAGGTATCCGGGACAGGGAAGAAGTGAGCAGTTCTTC	CASRYPGQGRSEQFF
.	.	TRBV4-2	TRBJ1-5	TGTGCCAGCAGCCATCGGACCCAGGGCGGAGGCAATCAGCCCCAGCATTTT	CASSHRTQGGGNQPQHF
TRBD1	.	TRBV7-8	TRBJ2-7	TGTGCCAGCAGCTTAGGGACAGGGACTGGCGAGCAGTACTTC	CASSLGTGTGEQYF
TRBD1	.	TRBV5-1	TRBJ1-1	TGCGCCAGCAGCTTAACTCCGGGACAGCCGAACACTGAAGCTTTCTTT	CASSLTPGQPNTEAFF
TRBD2	.	TRBV7-2	TRBJ2-2	TGTGCCAGTCTTTACAGCGGGACTACGAACACCGGGGAGCTGTTTTTT	CASLYSGTTNTGELFF
.	.	TRBV18	TRBJ1-4	TGTGCCAGCTCACCGGTCAGGGGATTCGAAAAACTGTTTTTT	CASSPVRGFEKLFF
TRBD2	.	TRBV11-3	TRBJ2-1	TGTGCCAGCAGCTTAGCGGGAGGCTCCTACAATGAGCAGTTCTTC	CASSLAGGSYNEQFF
TRBD1	.	TRBV24-1	TRBJ2-3	TGTGCCACCAGTGATCCTGGGACAGGGACAGCAGATACGCAGTATTTT	CATSDPGTGTADTQYF
TRBD2	.	TRBV6-5	TRBJ2-7	TGTGCCAGCAGTAGCGGGAGAGCCTACGAGCAGTACTTC	CASSSGRAYEQYF
TRBD1	.	TRBV29-1	TRBJ2-3	TGCAGCGTCGGCGAGGGGGCTCTGAGCACCACAGATACGCAGTATTTT	CSVGEGALSTTDTQYF
.	few	TRBV9	TRBJ1-3	TGTGCCAGCAGCGTAGACAAGGGGACAGGAAACACCATATATTTT	CASSVDKGTGNTIYF